This T cell receptor beta chain derives from a study of neurological immune-mediated disorders. This clonotype appeared many times. It was by 5'RACE with 10-nucleotide random UMIs that the cDNA was made. Sequencing runs each yielded over 190 million TCR-beta sequences from 15-18 subjects. MiXCR, applied by TCRdb to the 5' RACE reads, yields one record per CDR3 protein. The table records 80,000 to 95,000 distinct CDR3 sequences, around 3.4% of them present only once. CDR3 length: 14 residues. Germline CDR1 SGDLS, CDR2 YYNGEE. The germline V and J ends were trimmed by 4 bases and 10 bases, with 18 bases remaining between them.

This clonotype originated in a woman between 50 and 59 years old with multiple sclerosis. Sequencing was done on a sample of PBMCs. J is TRBJ1-5 and V is TRBV9; D is uncertain. The DNA for the CDR3 is TGTGCCAGCAGCCCAGAGTCCGGGCCTGGCCCCCAGCATTTT. It codes for CASSPESGPGPQHF. The variable domain in full, completed from reference TRBV9 and TRBJ1-5, reads DSGVTQTPKHLITATGQRVTLRCSPRSGDLSVYWYQQSLDQGLQFLIQYYNGEERAKGNILERFSAQQFPDLHSELNLSSLELGDSALYFCASSPESGPGPQHFGDGTRLSIL.